A single sample gave rise to the 15 T cell receptor beta chains below, sequenced in a study of T cells after yellow fever vaccination. TCRdb fed the 5' RACE reads into MiXCR, producing one record per CDR3 protein. Among about 300,000 distinct CDR3 sequences listed, about 6.6% were seen once. Sequences were derived from PBMCs, sampled about 49 days after the first yellow fever vaccination. The source is a man younger than 35 who received the YFV17D yellow fever vaccine.

This clonotype showed up just a few times. V gene TRBV18 combines with J gene TRBJ1-1, with D perhaps matching TRBD1 (5 bases). Germline lookup yields CDR1 KGHSH and CDR2 LQKENI. Trimming left V 1 base short and J 7 bases short, with 25 bases between. This CDR3 has 18 residues. The CDR3 DNA reads as TGTGCCAGCTCACCACATCCCCTCGATACCCAGGGAGGTGGTGAAGCTTTCTTT. Translating gives CASSPHPLDTQGGGEAFF.

This clonotype was observed at least ten times. This sequence joins TRBV20-1 and TRBJ2-5, with 8 bases that match TRBD2. This CDR3 contains 14 residues. The J segment lost 1 base and the V segment lost 4 bases, leaving 5 bases of the junction unmatched. CDR1 is DFQATT, CDR2 SNEGSKA, per germline (reference sequence). The CDR3 bases are TGCAGTGCTAAGACTAGCGCTCTCCAAGAGACCCAGTACTTC. Amino acids: CSAKTSALQETQYF.

The J gene is TRBJ2-5, the V gene TRBV11-2, with D possibly matching TRBD2 (5 bases). Germline V lookup: CDR1 SGHAT, CDR2 FQNNGV. With 5 bases removed from V and 3 bases from J, the gap between germline ends came to 10 bases. CDR3 length: 13 residues. CDR3 amino acids: CASSKAGKETQYF. CDR3 sequence (DNA): TGTGCCAGCAGCAAAGCCGGGAAAGAGACCCAGTACTTC.

This clonotype was detected a few times. The chain recombines TRBV20-1 with TRBJ2-2; tentative D call: TRBD2 (5 bases). V was trimmed by 7 bases and J by 0 bases, leaving 12 bases between them. This CDR3 region has 14 residues. CDR1 and CDR2 (germline): DFQATT, SNEGSKA (reference sequence). CDR3 coding DNA: TGCAGTGGGAGGAGCGCCTCGAACACCGGGGAGCTGTTTTTT. It translates to CSGRSASNTGELFF.

The V call is TRBV7-9, the J call TRBJ2-1; D gene uncertain. Germline CDR1 and CDR2: SEHNR and FQNEAQ (reference sequence). V shed 5 bases and J shed 10 bases, with 12 bases lying between them. CDR3 size: 12 residues. The CDR3 DNA follows: TGTGCCAGCAGCCTACCCTGTGCCGAGCAGTTCTTC. Translating it yields CASSLPCAEQFF.

The chain recombines TRBV5-1 with TRBJ1-2, with D uncertain. Germline-derived CDR1 and CDR2 are SGHRS and YFSETQ. The V end was cut by 1 base, the J end by 1 base, with 8 bases between. The CDR3 contains 14 residues. This CDR3 is CASSLLPNNYGYTF. CDR3 DNA sequence: TGCGCCAGCAGCTTGCTCCCGAATAACTATGGCTACACCTTC.

The chain combines TRBV18 with TRBJ2-3; 9 bases line up with TRBD2. The germline V gene has CDR1 KGHSH and CDR2 LQKENI. This CDR3 is 16 amino acids long. Losses at the gene ends were 4 bases for V and 2 bases for J; bases not matched to a gene: 7. The chain's CDR3 is CASSHQAGGHTDTQYF. The CDR3 coding sequence is TGTGCCAGCTCACACCAAGCGGGGGGCCACACAGATACGCAGTATTTT.

Ten or more counts support this clonotype. This CDR3 is CASSQQTRLGGYTF. As DNA, the CDR3 is TGTGCCAGCAGCCAGCAGACTCGTCTGGGGGGCTACACCTTC. The genes are TRBV3-1 and TRBJ1-2; D is undetermined. The V and J ends lost 3 bases and 8 bases respectively, with 16 bases between them. Germline V gives CDR1 LGHDT, CDR2 YNNKEL (reference sequence). The CDR3 consists of 14 residues.

The table lists this clonotype with a few counts. DNA of the CDR3: TGTGCCAGCAGTTTTAGTGGGGGGGCCTCCTACAATGAGCAGTTCTTC. This sequence encodes CASSFSGGASYNEQFF. This sequence joins TRBV12-3 or TRBV12-4 and TRBJ2-1; D is perhaps TRBD2 (7 bases). Trimming took 3 bases from V and 0 from J, leaving 12 bases between them. CDR3 length equals 16 residues.

This chain joins TRBV7-3 and TRBJ2-3; 12 bases map to TRBD2. Germline V gives CDR1 SGHTA, CDR2 FQGTGA. The junction had 4 bases not matched to a gene; V was cut back by 4 bases and J by 8 bases. The CDR3 totals 14 residues. CDR3 nucleotide sequence: TGTGCCAGCAGCTCTAGCGGGGGGGCCTCTACGCAGTATTTT. This encodes CASSSSGGASTQYF.

This clonotype was counted ten times or more. This rearrangement joins TRBV12-3 or TRBV12-4 to TRBJ1-1; possibly TRBD1 for D (5 bases). The CDR3 has 14 amino acids. V shed 1 base and J shed 1 base, with 7 bases lying between them. CDR3: CASSLDQGNTEAFF. In DNA form, the CDR3 reads TGTGCCAGCAGTTTAGACCAGGGGAACACTGAAGCTTTCTTT.

The sample holds a few counts of this clonotype. The CDR3 DNA follows: TGTGCCAGCAGTTACACACTCAGGCGGGCGAACACTGAAGCTTTCTTT. Amino acid sequence: CASSYTLRRANTEAFF. This chain links TRBV6-5 with TRBJ1-1; D uncertain. Germline lookup yields CDR1 MNHEY and CDR2 SVGAGI. Trimming removed 2 bases from V and 1 base from J, with 14 bases in between. This CDR3 has 16 amino acids.

This clonotype was counted only a few times. The genes are TRBV21-1 and TRBJ2-4. TRBV21-1 is assigned pseudogene status. The CDR3 is 15 residues long. DNA for the CDR3: TGTGCCAGCACAAGCGGGGTCCTAGCCAAAAACATTCAGTACTTC. Its translation is CASTSGVLAKNIQYF.

The chain carries TRBV6-2 or TRBV6-3 and TRBJ1-1; D unresolved. The CDR3 is 12 residues long. The germline V gene has CDR1 MNHEY and CDR2 SVGEGT. V shed 6 bases and J shed 7 bases, with 12 bases lying between them. CDR3 sequence reads: CASSPDIVEAFF. The CDR3, as DNA: TGTGCCAGCAGCCCCGACATTGTTGAAGCTTTCTTT.

This clonotype was observed a few times. CDR3 in DNA: TGTGCCAGCTCACCGGGACAGGAGGAGACCCAGTACTTC. Translated: CASSPGQEETQYF. The rearrangement uses TRBV18 and TRBJ2-5, with 8 bases identical to TRBD1. J was trimmed by 5 bases and V by 3 bases; bases with no gene match: 2. The CDR3 is 13 amino acids. Germline CDR1 and CDR2: KGHSH and LQKENI.